This entry lists 20 T cell receptor beta chains sequenced from one sample in a study of post-analysis software for immune sequencing data. Included in the TCR beta cDNA libraries were unique molecular identifiers. MiXCR was run by TCRdb on the PCR reads, yielding one entry per CDR3 protein. Seen here are hundreds of thousands of distinct CDR3 sequences, approximately 53% observed once, and the top ten hold under 6%. Study observations and caveats: With TRBV5-6, TRBV5-1 and TRBV20-1 included, about five TRBV segments were more frequent in patients than in controls.

These receptors lack a known antigen. The source material was blood. These receptors were obtained from a girl aged 10 to 17 with multiple sclerosis.

The chain couples TRBV10-3 to TRBJ1-6; 10 positions agree with TRBD1. CDR3 size: 16 residues. In germline, CDR1 is ENHRY, CDR2 SYGVKD. With 10 bases clipped from V and 10 bases from J, the junction kept 16 bases outside the gene matches. DNA of the CDR3: TGTGCCACCGGGACAGGGGATGGCGGTGGGTGGTCACCCCTCCACTTT. Its protein product is CATGTGDGGGWSPLHF.

This clonotype was observed a single time. The chain employs TRBV7-2 and TRBJ1-2; 8 bases agree with TRBD1. V gave up 6 bases and J gave up 0 bases; unmatched junction bases: 6. Per the germline V gene, CDR1 is SGHTA and CDR2 is FQGNSA. This CDR3 has 15 residues. The CDR3 protein is CASSTQGAANYGYTF. CDR3 DNA sequence: TGTGCCAGCAGTACCCAGGGGGCAGCTAACTATGGCTACACCTTC.

CDR3 protein: CASSFSRDRGSYEQYF. The DNA for the CDR3 is TGCGCCAGCAGCTTTTCCCGGGACAGGGGCTCCTACGAGCAGTACTTC. The chain recombines TRBV5-1 with TRBJ2-7; 10 bases line up with TRBD1. This CDR3 is 16 amino acids long. V lost 2 bases, J lost 0 bases, and 5 bases stayed unmatched. CDR1 is SGHRS, CDR2 YFSETQ, per germline.

In this sample, this clonotype turned up a few times. The CDR3: CSGAITGLVGEKLFF. Here the CDR3 DNA reads TGCAGCGGGGCAATAACGGGGCTGGTAGGTGAAAAACTGTTTTTT. V is TRBV29-1 and J is TRBJ1-4, with D perhaps TRBD1 (5 bases). Germline V gives CDR1 SQVTM, CDR2 ANQGSEA. Between the trimmed V and J ends, which lost 7 bases and 7 bases, there was a span of 22 bases. CDR3 length: 15 residues. Full variable domain (outside the CDR3, taken from reference TRBV29-1 and TRBJ1-4): SAVISQKPSRDICQRGTSLTIQCQVDSQVTMMFWYRQQPGQSLTLIATANQGSEATYESGFVIDKFPISRPNLTFSTLTVSNMSPEDSSIYLCSGAITGLVGEKLFFGSGTQLSVL.

There are a few counts of this clonotype. V is TRBV4-1 and J is TRBJ1-2, with D uncertain. The CDR3 has 15 amino acids. Germline lookup yields CDR1 MGHRA and CDR2 YSYEKL. V was pared by 0 bases and J by 8 bases, with 16 bases between. As DNA, the CDR3 is TGCGCCAGCAGCCAAGATCTAGCCCCATCCCCCGGCTACACCTTC. This codes for CASSQDLAPSPGYTF.

This clonotype turned up a few times. The V call is TRBV5-1, the J call TRBJ2-1; 7 nucleotides line up with TRBD1. J gave up 2 bases and V 0 bases, and 5 bases lay outside the gene matches. The CDR3 contains 16 residues. Germline V gene lookup returns CDR1 SGHRS and CDR2 YFSETQ. CDR3 bases: TGCGCCAGCAGCTTGGGGACAGGTAGGACCTACAATGAGCAGTTCTTC. This gives the protein CASSLGTGRTYNEQFF. The entire variable domain, with the rest obtained from reference TRBV5-1 and TRBJ2-1, is as follows: KAGVTQTPRYLIKTRGQQVTLSCSPISGHRSVSWYQQTPGQGLQFLFEYFSETQRNKGNFPGRFSGRQFSNSRSEMNVSTLELGDSALYLCASSLGTGRTYNEQFFGPGTRLTVL.

This rearrangement joins TRBV7-9 to TRBJ2-2; D gene unclear. This CDR3 is built from 16 residues. V was trimmed by 5 bases and J by 5 bases, leaving 18 bases between them. The V gene's germline CDR1 is SEHNR and CDR2 FQNEAQ (reference sequence). CDR3 region: CASSIRLTSLTGELFF. For the CDR3, the DNA is TGTGCCAGCAGCATACGATTAACATCGTTGACCGGGGAGCTGTTTTTT.

CDR3 bases: TGTGCCAGCAGTTTGGGCAAGGGAAACGAGCAGTACTTC. The encoded protein is CASSLGKGNEQYF. This chain uses TRBV12-3 or TRBV12-4 with TRBJ2-4, with D unclear. The J call is uncertain, as TRBJ2-7 better fits the DNA end. The CDR3 is 13 residues long.

V gene TRBV10-3 combines with J gene TRBJ2-7, with 8 bases lining up with TRBD1. CDR1 and CDR2 from the germline V gene are ENHRY and SYGVKD. V was clipped by 5 bases and J by 2 bases; unmatched bases: 8. This CDR3 has 15 residues. CDR3 amino acids: CAISRTRTGTYEQYF. Here the CDR3 DNA reads TGTGCCATCAGTAGAACGAGGACAGGGACCTACGAGCAGTACTTC.

J is TRBJ2-5 and V is TRBV20-1, with 12 bases that match TRBD2. This CDR3 region has 18 residues. Germline V gene lookup returns CDR1 DFQATT and CDR2 SNEGSKA (reference sequence). V was pared by 3 bases and J by 4 bases, with 15 bases of the junction left unmatched. The CDR3 loop is CSASRASGRVGFGETQYF. In DNA form, the CDR3 reads TGCAGTGCTAGTCGAGCTAGCGGGAGGGTAGGGTTCGGAGAGACCCAGTACTTC.

The chain has TRBV7-9 and TRBJ2-1, with 9 bases identical to TRBD2. The J segment lost 2 bases and the V segment lost 0 bases, leaving 2 bases of the junction unmatched. From germline, CDR1 is SEHNR and CDR2 FQNEAQ (reference sequence). CDR3 length: 16 amino acids. In DNA, the CDR3 is TGTGCCAGCAGCTTAGCGACTAGCGGAGCCTACAATGAGCAGTTCTTC. It specifies CASSLATSGAYNEQFF.

The chain employs TRBV5-1 and TRBJ2-1; D gene ambiguous. CDR1 and CDR2 from the germline V gene are SGHRS and YFSETQ. The length of the CDR3 is 12 residues. V lost 4 bases and J 12 bases, leaving 14 bases between the germline ends. Written as DNA, the CDR3 is TGCGCCAGCAGCCTACAAACCCACGGGCAGTTCTTC. This sequence encodes CASSLQTHGQFF.

The CDR3 DNA follows: TGTGCCAGCAGCGCCGACAGGGTAGCGAATGAAAAACTGTTTTTT. Its protein is CASSADRVANEKLFF. The V gene is TRBV7-8, the J gene TRBJ1-4; 7 positions match TRBD1. The junction had 8 bases not matched to a gene; V was cut back by 5 bases and J by 5 bases. This CDR3 is built from 15 residues. CDR1 is SGHVS, CDR2 FQNEAQ, per germline.

J is TRBJ2-1 and V is TRBV6-5; perhaps TRBD1 as D (5 bases). The CDR3 loop spans 14 amino acids. The V gene's germline CDR1 is MNHEY and CDR2 SVGAGI. V shed 6 bases and J shed 4 bases, with 13 bases lying between them. CDR3 DNA sequence: TGTGCCAGCAGCTCGCGGACATTTTACAATGAGCAGTTCTTC. Translation gives CASSSRTFYNEQFF.

The chain uses TRBV5-1 and TRBJ1-6, with D uncertain. V shed 0 bases and J shed 7 bases, with 5 bases lying between them. CDR1 is SGHRS, CDR2 YFSETQ, per germline. The CDR3 is 13 residues long. The CDR3 region is CASSLEWNSPLHF. The DNA of the CDR3 is TGCGCCAGCAGCTTGGAGTGGAATTCACCCCTCCACTTT.

This clonotype was observed once. The CDR3 DNA reads TGTGCCAGCACTGCGGGACTAGCGGTCTACAATGAGCAGTTCTTC. Its translation: CASTAGLAVYNEQFF. The chain combines TRBV6-2 or TRBV6-3 with TRBJ2-1, with 11 bases aligning to TRBD2. Trimming at V came to 7 bases and at J to 3 bases, leaving 5 bases not matched to a gene. The CDR3 is 15 residues long. In germline, CDR1 is MNHEY, CDR2 SVGEGT.

CDR3 in DNA: TGTGCCAGCATGGCGGGAGGCCGCGCAGATACGCAGTATTTT. This encodes CASMAGGRADTQYF. The chain recombines TRBV2 with TRBJ2-3; 8 nucleotides align to TRBD2. CDR3 length: 14 residues. Looked up from germline, CDR1 is SNHLY and CDR2 is FYNNEI. With V trimmed by 7 bases and J by 4 bases, 7 bases remained unmatched.

The genes are TRBV7-8 and TRBJ2-6; D is possibly TRBD1 (6 bases). The CDR3 has 14 amino acids. V was shortened by 9 bases and J by 2 bases, with 11 bases between the two germline ends. Germline loops: CDR1 SGHVS, CDR2 FQNEAQ. CDR3 coding DNA: TGTGCCAGTCTAAACAGGGCTGGGGCCAACGTCCTGACTTTC. This gives the protein CASLNRAGANVLTF.

This clonotype appeared a few times. Here the CDR3 reads CASSDWDSLASDEQFF. CDR3 bases: TGTGCCAGCAGTGACTGGGACAGTCTAGCCTCGGATGAGCAGTTCTTC. The chain has TRBV12-3 or TRBV12-4 and TRBJ2-1; 7 nucleotides match TRBD1. The CDR3 is 16 amino acids. V lost 5 bases, J lost 8 bases, and 15 bases stayed unmatched.

The V gene is TRBV29-1, the J gene TRBJ2-7; 8 bases match TRBD1. Per germline, CDR1 SQVTM and CDR2 ANQGSEA. The CDR3 length is 13 residues. V lost 6 bases and J lost 2; bases outside the gene matches: 6. The CDR3 spells CSVSRDRTYEQYF. The CDR3, as DNA: TGCAGCGTGTCCCGGGACAGGACCTACGAGCAGTACTTC.